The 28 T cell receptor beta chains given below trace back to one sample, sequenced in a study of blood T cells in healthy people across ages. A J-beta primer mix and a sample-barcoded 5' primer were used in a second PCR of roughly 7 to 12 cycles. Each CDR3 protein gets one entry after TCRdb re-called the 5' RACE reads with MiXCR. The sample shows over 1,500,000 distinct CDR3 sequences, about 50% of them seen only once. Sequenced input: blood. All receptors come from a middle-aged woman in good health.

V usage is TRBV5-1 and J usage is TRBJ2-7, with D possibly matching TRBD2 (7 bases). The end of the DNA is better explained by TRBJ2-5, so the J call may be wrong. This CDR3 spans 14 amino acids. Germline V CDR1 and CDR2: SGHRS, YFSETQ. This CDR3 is CASSFAGEGETQYF. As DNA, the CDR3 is TGCGCCAGCAGCTTCGCAGGGGAGGGAGAGACCCAGTACTTC.

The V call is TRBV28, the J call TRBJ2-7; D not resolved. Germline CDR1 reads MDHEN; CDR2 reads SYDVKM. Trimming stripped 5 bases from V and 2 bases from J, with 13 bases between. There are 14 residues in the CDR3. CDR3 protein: CASSPAVPPYEQYF. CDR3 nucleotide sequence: TGTGCCAGCAGTCCTGCGGTCCCCCCCTACGAGCAGTACTTC.

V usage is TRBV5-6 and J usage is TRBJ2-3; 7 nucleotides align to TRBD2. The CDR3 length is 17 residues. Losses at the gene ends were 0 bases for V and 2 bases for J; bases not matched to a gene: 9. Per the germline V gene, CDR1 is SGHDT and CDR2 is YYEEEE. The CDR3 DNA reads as TGTGCCAGCAGCTTGGGATGGCTAGCGGTGAACACAGATACGCAGTATTTT. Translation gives CASSLGWLAVNTDTQYF.

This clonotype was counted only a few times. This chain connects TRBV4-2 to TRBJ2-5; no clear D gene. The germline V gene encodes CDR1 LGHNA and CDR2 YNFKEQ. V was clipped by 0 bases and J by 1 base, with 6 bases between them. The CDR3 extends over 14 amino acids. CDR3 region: CASSQDTIQETQYF. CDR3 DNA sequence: TGTGCCAGCAGCCAAGACACTATCCAAGAGACCCAGTACTTC.

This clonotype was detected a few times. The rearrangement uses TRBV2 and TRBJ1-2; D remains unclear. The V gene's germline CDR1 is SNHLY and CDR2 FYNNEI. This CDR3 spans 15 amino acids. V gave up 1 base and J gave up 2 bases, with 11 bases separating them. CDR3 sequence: CASSEGRTINYGYTF. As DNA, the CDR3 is TGTGCCAGCAGTGAAGGACGGACGATCAACTATGGCTACACCTTC. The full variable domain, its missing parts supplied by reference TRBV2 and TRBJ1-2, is EPEVTQTPSHQVTQMGQEVILRCVPISNHLYFYWYRQILGQKVEFLVSFYNNEISEKSEIFDDQFSVERPDGSNFTLKIRSTKLEDSAMYFCASSEGRTINYGYTFGSGTRLTVV.

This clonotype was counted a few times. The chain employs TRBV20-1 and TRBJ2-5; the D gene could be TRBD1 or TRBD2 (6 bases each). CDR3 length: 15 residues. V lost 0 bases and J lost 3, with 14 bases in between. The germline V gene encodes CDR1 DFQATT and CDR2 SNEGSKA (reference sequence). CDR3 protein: CSARDGGTSEETQYF. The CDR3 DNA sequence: TGCAGTGCTAGAGATGGGGGGACATCGGAAGAGACCCAGTACTTC.

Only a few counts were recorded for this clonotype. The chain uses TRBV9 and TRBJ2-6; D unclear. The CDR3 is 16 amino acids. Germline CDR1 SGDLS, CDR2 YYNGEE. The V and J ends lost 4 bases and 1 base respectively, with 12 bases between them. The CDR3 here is CASSPRSKSGANVLTF. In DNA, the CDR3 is TGTGCCAGCAGCCCCAGGTCGAAATCTGGGGCCAACGTCCTGACTTTC. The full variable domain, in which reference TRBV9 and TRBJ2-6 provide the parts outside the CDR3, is DSGVTQTPKHLITATGQRVTLRCSPRSGDLSVYWYQQSLDQGLQFLIQYYNGEERAKGNILERFSAQQFPDLHSELNLSSLELGDSALYFCASSPRSKSGANVLTFGAGSRLTVL.

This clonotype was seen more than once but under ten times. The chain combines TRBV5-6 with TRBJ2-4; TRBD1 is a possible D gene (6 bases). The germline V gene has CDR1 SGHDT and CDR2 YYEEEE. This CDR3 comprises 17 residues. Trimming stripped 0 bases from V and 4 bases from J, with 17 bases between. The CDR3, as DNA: TGTGCCAGCAGCTTGGTTGGGGGCGGTTCACCTAAAAACATTCAGTACTTC. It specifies CASSLVGGGSPKNIQYF.

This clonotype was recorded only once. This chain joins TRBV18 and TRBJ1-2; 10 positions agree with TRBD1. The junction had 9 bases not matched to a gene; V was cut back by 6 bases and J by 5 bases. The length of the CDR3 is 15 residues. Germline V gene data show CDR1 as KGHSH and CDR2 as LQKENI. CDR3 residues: CASSGDRGLLYGYTF. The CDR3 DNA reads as TGTGCCAGCTCTGGGGACAGGGGACTTCTTTATGGCTACACCTTC.

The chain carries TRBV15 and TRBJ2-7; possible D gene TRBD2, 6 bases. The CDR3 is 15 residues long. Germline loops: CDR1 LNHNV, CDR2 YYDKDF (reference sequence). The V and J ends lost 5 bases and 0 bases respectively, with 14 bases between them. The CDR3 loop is CATSSSAPASYEQYF. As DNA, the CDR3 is TGTGCCACCAGCTCTAGCGCACCCGCCTCCTACGAGCAGTACTTC.

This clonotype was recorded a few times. CDR3 DNA sequence: TGCAGTGCCCCACTAGCGCGGGAGACCCAGTACTTC. Amino acid sequence: CSAPLARETQYF. The V call is TRBV20-1, the J call TRBJ2-7; TRBD2 matches 7 bases. The J call is uncertain, as TRBJ2-5 better fits the DNA end. Germline V gives CDR1 DFQATT, CDR2 SNEGSKA (reference sequence). There are 12 residues in the CDR3.

CDR3: CASSLGLAGRFDTQYF. The CDR3 coding sequence is TGCGCCAGCAGCTTGGGTCTAGCGGGTCGCTTCGATACGCAGTATTTT. The rearrangement uses TRBV5-1 and TRBJ2-3; 8 bases are shared with TRBD2. CDR1 and CDR2 from the germline V gene are SGHRS and YFSETQ. The V gene end was trimmed by 0 bases and the J gene end by 6 bases; junction bases not matched to a gene: 9. This CDR3 contains 16 residues.

The CDR3 is CASGSGGSTADTQYF. The CDR3 bases are TGTGCCAGCGGAAGCGGGGGGAGTACCGCAGATACGCAGTATTTT. This chain joins TRBV6-6 and TRBJ2-3; TRBD2 matches at 9 bases. V trimming: 8 bases; J trimming: 4 bases; junction bases outside the gene matches: 10. The germline gives CDR1 MNHNY, CDR2 SVGAGI (reference sequence). CDR3 size: 15 residues.

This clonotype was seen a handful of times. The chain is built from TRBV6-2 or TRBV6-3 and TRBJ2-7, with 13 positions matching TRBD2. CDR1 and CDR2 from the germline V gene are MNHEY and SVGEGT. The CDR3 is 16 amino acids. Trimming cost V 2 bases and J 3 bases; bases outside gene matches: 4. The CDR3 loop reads CASSYPRTSGGYEQYF. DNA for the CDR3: TGTGCCAGCAGTTACCCTCGGACTAGCGGGGGCTACGAGCAGTACTTC.

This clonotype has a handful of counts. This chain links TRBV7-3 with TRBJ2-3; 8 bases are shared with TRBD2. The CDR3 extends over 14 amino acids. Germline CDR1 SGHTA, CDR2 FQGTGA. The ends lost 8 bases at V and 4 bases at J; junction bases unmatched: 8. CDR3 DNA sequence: TGTGCCAGCGGGACGGGGGGGCGGTCAGATACGCAGTATTTT. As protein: CASGTGGRSDTQYF.

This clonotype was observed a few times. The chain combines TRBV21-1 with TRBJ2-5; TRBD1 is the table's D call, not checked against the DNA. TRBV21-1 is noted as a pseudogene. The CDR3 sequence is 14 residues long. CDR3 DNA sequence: TGTGCCAGCAGCAAACCCGGGGGAGATGAGACCCAGTACTTC. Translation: CASSKPGGDETQYF.

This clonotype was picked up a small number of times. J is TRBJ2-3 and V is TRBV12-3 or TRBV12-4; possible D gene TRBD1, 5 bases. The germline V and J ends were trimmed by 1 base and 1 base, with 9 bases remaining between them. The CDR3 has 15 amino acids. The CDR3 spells CASSLGGMGTDTQYF. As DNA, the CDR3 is TGTGCCAGCAGTTTAGGGGGCATGGGCACAGATACGCAGTATTTT.

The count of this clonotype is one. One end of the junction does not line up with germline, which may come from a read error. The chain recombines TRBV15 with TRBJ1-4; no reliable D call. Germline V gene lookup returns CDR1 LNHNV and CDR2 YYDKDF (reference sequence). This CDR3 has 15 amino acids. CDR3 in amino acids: CATSRDLATNEKLFF. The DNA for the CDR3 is TGTGCCACCAGCAGAGATCTAGCAACTAATGAAAAGCTGTTTTTT.

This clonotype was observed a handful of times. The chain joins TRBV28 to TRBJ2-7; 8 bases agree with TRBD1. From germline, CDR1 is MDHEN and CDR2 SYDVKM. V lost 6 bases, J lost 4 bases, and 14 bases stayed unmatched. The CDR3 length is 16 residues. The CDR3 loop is CASSHTLGQGTYEQYF. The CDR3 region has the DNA TGTGCCAGCAGCCATACTCTAGGACAGGGAACTTACGAGCAGTACTTC.

The CDR3 loop is CSARDLDGGPYEQYF. The DNA for the CDR3 is TGCAGTGCTAGGGACCTAGACGGGGGGCCTTACGAGCAGTACTTC. V gene TRBV20-1 combines with J gene TRBJ2-7; D may be TRBD2 (7 bases). Germline V gene data show CDR1 as DFQATT and CDR2 as SNEGSKA (reference sequence). The CDR3 contains 15 residues. V lost 3 bases to trimming and J lost 4 bases, with 19 bases between them.

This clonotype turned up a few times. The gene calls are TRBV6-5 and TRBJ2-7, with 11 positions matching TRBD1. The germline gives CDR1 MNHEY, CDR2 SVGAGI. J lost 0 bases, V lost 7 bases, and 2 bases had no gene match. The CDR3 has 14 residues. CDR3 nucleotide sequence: TGTGCCAGCATTGGGACAGGGGGCTCCTACGAGCAGTACTTC. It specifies CASIGTGGSYEQYF.

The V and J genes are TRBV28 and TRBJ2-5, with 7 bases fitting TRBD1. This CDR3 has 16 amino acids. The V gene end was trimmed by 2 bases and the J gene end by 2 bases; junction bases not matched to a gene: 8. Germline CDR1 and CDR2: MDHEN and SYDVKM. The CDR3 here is CASSLAFTGAQETQYF. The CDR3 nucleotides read TGTGCCAGCAGTTTAGCCTTTACAGGGGCTCAAGAGACCCAGTACTTC. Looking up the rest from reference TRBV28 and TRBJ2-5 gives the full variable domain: DVKVTQSSRYLVKRTGEKVFLECVQDMDHENMFWYRQDPGLGLRLIYFSYDVKMKEKGDIPEGYSVSREKKERFSLILESASTNQTSMYLCASSLAFTGAQETQYFGPGTRLLVL.

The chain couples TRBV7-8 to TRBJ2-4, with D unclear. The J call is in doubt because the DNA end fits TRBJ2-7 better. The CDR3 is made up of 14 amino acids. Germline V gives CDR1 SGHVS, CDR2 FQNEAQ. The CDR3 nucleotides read TGTGCCAGCAGCCCGCGGACGACCTCCTACGAGCAGTACTTC. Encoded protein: CASSPRTTSYEQYF.

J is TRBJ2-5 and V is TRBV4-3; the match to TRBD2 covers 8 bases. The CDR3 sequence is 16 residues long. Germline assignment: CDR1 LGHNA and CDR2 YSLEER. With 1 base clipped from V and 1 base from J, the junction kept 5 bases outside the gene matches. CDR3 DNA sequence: TGCGCCAGCAGCCAAGCAACTACTAGCGGCCAAGAGACCCAGTACTTC. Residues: CASSQATTSGQETQYF.

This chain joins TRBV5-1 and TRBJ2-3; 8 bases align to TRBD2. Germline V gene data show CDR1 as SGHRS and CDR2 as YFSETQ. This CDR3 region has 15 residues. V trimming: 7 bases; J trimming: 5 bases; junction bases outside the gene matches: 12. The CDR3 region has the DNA TGCGCCAGCCTGCTCACGGGGGGGATTGGAGATACGCAGTATTTT. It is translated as CASLLTGGIGDTQYF.

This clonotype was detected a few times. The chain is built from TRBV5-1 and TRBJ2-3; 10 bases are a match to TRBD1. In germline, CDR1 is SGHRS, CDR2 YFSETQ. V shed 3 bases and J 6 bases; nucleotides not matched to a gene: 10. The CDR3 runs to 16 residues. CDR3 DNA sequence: TGCGCCAGCAGCTCGGGACAGGGGACCCGCAGGGATACGCAGTATTTT. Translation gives CASSSGQGTRRDTQYF.

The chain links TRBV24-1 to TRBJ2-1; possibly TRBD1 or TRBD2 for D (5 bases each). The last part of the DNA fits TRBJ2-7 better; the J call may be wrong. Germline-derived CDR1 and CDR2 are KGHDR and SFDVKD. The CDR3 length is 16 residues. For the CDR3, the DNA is TGTGCCACCAGTGATTCGGGGACGGTCTCCTACAATGAGCAGTACTTC. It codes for CATSDSGTVSYNEQYF.

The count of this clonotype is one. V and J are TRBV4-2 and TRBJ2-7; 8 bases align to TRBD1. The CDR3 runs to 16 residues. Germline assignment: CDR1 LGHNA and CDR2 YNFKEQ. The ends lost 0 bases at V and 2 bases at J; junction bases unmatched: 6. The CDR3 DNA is TGTGCCAGCAGCCAAGATGGGACAGGTGAACCCTACGAGCAGTACTTC. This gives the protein CASSQDGTGEPYEQYF.